This TCR beta chain stems from a study of CD4 T cells in relation to SARS-CoV-2 and coronaviruses. At the level of the study: Crossreactive spike epitopes shared across donors were mapped to their HLA restriction.

The unexposed donors gave CD4+ T cells in about 2011-2018, prior to COVID-19. CD4+ T cells were isolated from the cells after 10 days of culture. With regard to this clone: Its antigen is as yet unknown.

Produced via immunoSEQ multiplex PCR; TCRdb's table is partial and in-frame only. The data show some 22,000 clones, 72% seen once. The source is a human donor in good health. The sequenced sample consisted of CD4+ T cells from PBMCs, cultured in vitro.

CDR3 nucleotides: TGTGCCAGCAGGACCCCCGGCGGCTACGAGCAGTACTTC. This encodes CASRTPGGYEQYF. The chain recombines TRBV6-5 with TRBJ2-7; D is undetermined. Germline CDR1 is MNHEY and CDR2 is SVGAGI. This CDR3 comprises 13 residues. V was trimmed by 6 bases and J by 3 bases, leaving 12 bases between them.